This T cell receptor (beta chain) was profiled in a study of T cell responses to AZD1222 COVID-19 vaccine. Findings of the study overall: The breadth and depth of Spike-specific TCRs increased once two AZD1222 doses had been given. Baseline seropositives among AZD1222 recipients totaled only 5 to 7.

The repertoire was sequenced with immunoSEQ multiplex PCR; TCRdb's copy has only in-frame clones and lacks some. The sample records under 150,000 clones, 91% being singletons. Comment on this clone: Its antigen remains unknown.

Deletions cut 5 bases from V and 4 bases from J, with 17 bases between. This CDR3 contains 15 residues. Per the germline V gene, CDR1 is SGHTA and CDR2 is FQGNSA. The receptor was derived from an adult in good health. The chain links TRBV7-2 to TRBJ1-2; D unclear. Material: peripheral blood, obtained on day 0 of AZD1222 vaccination. The CDR3 reads CASSTRVGSSYGYTF. The CDR3 region has the DNA TGTGCCAGCAGCACAAGGGTAGGCAGCTCCTATGGCTACACCTTC. Full variable domain (rest looked up from reference TRBV7-2 and TRBJ1-2): GAGVSQSPSNKVTEKGKDVELRCDPISGHTALYWYRQSLGQGLEFLIYFQGNSAPDKSGLPSDRFSAERTGGSVSTLTIQRTQQEDSAVYLCASSTRVGSSYGYTFGSGTRLTVV.